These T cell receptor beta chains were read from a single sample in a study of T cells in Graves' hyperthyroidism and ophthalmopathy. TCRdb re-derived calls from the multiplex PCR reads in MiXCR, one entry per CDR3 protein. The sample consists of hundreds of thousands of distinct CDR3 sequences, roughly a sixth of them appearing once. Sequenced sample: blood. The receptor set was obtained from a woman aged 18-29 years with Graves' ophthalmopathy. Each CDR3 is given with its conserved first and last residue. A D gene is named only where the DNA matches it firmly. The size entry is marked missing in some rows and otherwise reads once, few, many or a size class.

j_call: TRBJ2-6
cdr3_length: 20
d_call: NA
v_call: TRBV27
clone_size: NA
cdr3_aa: CASSLLIGGVQGTGANVLTF
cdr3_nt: TGTGCCAGCAGTTTATTAATCGGGGGTGTACAGGGTACCGGGGCCAACGTCCTGACTTTC

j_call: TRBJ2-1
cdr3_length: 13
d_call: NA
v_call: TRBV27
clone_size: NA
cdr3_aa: CASSPGATYEQFF
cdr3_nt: TGTGCCAGCAGTCCGGGCGCCACTTATGAGCAGTTCTTC

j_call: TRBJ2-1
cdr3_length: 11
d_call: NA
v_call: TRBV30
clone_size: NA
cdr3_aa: CAWKGVGEQFF
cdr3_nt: TGTGCCTGGAAAGGGGTGGGTGAGCAGTTCTTC

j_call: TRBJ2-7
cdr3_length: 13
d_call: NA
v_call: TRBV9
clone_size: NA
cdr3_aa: CASSPRTDYEQYF
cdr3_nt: TGTGCCAGCAGCCCCCGGACAGACTACGAGCAGTACTTC

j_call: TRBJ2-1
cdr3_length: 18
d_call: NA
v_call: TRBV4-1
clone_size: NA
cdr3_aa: CASSQVVRLAYWDNEQFF
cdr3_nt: TGCGCCAGCAGCCAAGTGGTAAGGCTAGCGTATTGGGACAATGAGCAGTTCTTC

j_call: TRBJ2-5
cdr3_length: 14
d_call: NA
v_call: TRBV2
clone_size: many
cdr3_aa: CASRPTGSWETQYF
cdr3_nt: TGTGCCAGCAGACCAACAGGGTCGTGGGAGACCCAGTACTTC

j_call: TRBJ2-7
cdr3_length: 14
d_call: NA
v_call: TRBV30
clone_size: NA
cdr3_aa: CAWSRGGSSYEQYF
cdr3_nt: TGTGCCTGGAGCAGGGGCGGAAGCTCCTACGAGCAGTACTTC

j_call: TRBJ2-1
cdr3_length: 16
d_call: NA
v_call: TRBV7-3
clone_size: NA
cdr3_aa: CASSNPSGSGWDEQFF
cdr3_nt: TGTGCCAGCAGCAACCCGTCGGGCAGTGGCTGGGATGAGCAGTTCTTC

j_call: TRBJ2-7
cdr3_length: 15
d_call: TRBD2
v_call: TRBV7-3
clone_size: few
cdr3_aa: CASSFSGGAGYEQYF
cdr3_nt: TGTGCCAGCAGCTTTAGCGGGGGGGCCGGGTACGAGCAGTACTTC

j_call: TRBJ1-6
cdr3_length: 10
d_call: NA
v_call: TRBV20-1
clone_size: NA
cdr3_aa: CSAAPSPLHF
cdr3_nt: TGCAGTGCCGCCCCCTCACCCCTCCACTTT

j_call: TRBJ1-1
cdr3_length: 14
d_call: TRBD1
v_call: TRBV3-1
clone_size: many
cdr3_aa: CASSRGQGGTEAFF
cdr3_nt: TGTGCCAGCAGCCGGGGACAGGGGGGGACTGAAGCTTTCTTT

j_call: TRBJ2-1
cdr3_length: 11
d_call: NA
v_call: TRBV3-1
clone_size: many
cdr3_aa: CASSQDMRQFF
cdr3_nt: TGTGCCAGCAGCCAAGATATGAGGCAGTTCTTC

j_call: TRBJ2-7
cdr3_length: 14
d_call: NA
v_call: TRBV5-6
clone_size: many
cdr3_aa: CASSLRVPSYEQYF
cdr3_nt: TGTGCCAGCAGCTTGCGGGTACCCTCCTACGAGCAGTACTTC

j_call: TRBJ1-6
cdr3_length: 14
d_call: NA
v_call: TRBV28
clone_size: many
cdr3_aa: CASMPVGSTSPLHF
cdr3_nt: TGTGCCAGCATGCCTGTAGGGTCCACCTCACCCCTCCACTTT

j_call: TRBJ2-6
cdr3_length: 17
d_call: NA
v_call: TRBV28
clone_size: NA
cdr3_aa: CASSLPGHRSGANVLTF
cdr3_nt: TGTGCCAGCAGTTTGCCGGGACACCGCTCTGGGGCCAACGTCCTGACTTTC

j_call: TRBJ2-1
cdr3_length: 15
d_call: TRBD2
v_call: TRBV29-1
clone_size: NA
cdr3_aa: CSVEDPGLAGNEQFF
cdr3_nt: TGCAGCGTTGAAGACCCGGGACTAGCGGGCAATGAGCAGTTCTTC

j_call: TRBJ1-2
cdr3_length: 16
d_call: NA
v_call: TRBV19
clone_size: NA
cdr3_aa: CASSPTPVDSGDGYTF
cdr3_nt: TGTGCCAGTAGTCCCACCCCAGTCGATTCGGGTGATGGCTACACCTTC

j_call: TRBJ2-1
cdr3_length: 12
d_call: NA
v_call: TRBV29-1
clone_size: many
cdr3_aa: CSVEPTGNEQFF
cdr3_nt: TGCAGCGTTGAACCCACCGGGAATGAGCAGTTCTTC

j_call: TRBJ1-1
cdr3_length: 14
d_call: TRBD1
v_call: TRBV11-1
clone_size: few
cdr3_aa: CTSSSGTVYTEAFF
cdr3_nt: TGTACCAGCAGCTCCGGGACAGTTTACACTGAAGCTTTCTTT

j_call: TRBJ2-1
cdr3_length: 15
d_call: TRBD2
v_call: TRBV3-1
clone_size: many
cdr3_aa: CASSLRLAEDNEQFF
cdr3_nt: TGTGCCAGCAGCTTGCGACTAGCGGAAGACAATGAGCAGTTCTTC

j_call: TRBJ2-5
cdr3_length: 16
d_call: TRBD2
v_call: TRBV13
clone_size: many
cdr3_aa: CASSLRLAGDQETQYF
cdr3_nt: TGTGCCAGCAGCCTGAGACTAGCGGGAGATCAAGAGACCCAGTACTTC

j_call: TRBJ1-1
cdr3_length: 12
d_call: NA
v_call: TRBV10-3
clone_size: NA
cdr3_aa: CANGATDTEAFF
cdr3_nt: TGTGCCAACGGGGCGACAGACACTGAAGCTTTCTTT

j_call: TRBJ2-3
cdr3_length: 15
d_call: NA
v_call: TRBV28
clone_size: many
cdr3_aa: CASSLRGEGSDTQYF
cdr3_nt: TGTGCCAGCAGTTTACGTGGGGAAGGTTCAGATACGCAGTATTTT

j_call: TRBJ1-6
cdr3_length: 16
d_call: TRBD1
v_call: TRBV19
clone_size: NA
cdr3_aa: CASSIAKGQLNSPLHF
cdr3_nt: TGTGCCAGTAGTATAGCGAAGGGACAGCTAAATTCACCCCTCCACTTT

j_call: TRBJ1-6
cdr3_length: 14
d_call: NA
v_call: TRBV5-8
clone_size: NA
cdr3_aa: CASSLTEANSPLHF
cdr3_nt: TGTGCCAGCAGCTTGACAGAGGCCAATTCACCCCTCCACTTT

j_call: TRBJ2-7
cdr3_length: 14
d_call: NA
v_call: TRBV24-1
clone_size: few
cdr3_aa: CATSDSQGYYEQYF
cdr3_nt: TGTGCCACCAGTGACTCCCAAGGTTACTACGAGCAGTACTTC

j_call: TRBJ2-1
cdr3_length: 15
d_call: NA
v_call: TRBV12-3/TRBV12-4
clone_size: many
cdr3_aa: CASSPPAGNNNEQFF
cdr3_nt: TGTGCCAGCAGTCCCCCGGCGGGGAATAACAATGAGCAGTTCTTC

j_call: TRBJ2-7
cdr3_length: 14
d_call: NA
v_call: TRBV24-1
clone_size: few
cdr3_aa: CATSAGRLSGEQYF
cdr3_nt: TGTGCCACCAGTGCGGGCCGTCTCTCCGGCGAGCAGTACTTC